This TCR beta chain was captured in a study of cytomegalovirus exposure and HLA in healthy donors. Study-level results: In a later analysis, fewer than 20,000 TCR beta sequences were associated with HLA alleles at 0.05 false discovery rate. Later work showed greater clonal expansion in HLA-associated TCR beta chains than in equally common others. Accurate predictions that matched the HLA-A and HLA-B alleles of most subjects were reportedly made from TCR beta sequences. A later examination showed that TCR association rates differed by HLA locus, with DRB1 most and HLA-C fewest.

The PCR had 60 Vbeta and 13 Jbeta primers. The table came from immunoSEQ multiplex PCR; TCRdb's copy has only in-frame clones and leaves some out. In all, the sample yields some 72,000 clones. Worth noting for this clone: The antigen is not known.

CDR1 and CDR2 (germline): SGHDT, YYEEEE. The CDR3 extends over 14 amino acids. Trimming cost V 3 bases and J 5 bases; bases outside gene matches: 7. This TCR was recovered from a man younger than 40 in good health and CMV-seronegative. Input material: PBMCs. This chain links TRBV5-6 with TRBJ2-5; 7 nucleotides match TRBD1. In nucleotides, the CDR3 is TGTGCCAGCAGCTACCAACAGGGGATGGAGACCCAGTACTTC. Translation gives CASSYQQGMETQYF.